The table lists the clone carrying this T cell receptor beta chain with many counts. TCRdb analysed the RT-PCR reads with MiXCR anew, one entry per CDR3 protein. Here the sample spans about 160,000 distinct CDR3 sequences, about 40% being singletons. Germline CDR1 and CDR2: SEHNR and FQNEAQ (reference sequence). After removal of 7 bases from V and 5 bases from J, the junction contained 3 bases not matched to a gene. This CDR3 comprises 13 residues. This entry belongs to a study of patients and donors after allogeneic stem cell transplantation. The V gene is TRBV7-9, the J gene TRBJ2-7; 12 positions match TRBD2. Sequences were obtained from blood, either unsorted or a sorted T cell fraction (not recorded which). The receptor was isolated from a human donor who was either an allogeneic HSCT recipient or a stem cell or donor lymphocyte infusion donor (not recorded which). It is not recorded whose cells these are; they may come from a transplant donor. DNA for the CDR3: TGTGCCAGCAAGAGACTAGCGGGGGACGAGCAGTACTTC. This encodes CASKRLAGDEQYF.